Each of the 3 T cell receptor beta chains below was sequenced from the same sample in a study of a mutant IDH1 vaccine in newly diagnosed glioma (dated by TCRdb to 2020 to 2022). Libraries were constructed by the immunoSEQ multiplex PCR assay. Here the immuneACCESS table is served through TCRdb, limited to in-frame sequences with V and J called. Missing clones are a known gap in these copies; in checked studies unresolved V genes cover under half, and the rest lacks a known reason. This sample holds 44,000 or so clones; 81% were observed only once. The top ten hold approximately 4.7% of the sample. The time point label corresponds to: week 35, safety follow-up. A 20-mer mutant IDH1 peptide at 300 micrograms in Montanide made up each vaccine dose, which was injected subcutaneously together with topical imiquimod. No antigen has been identified for these receptors. The specimen comprised PBMCs, sampled from a glioma patient whose treatment included an IDH1 peptide vaccine. Receptors were obtained from a woman between 35 and 50 years old with glioma. Some clones in this sample may be carry-over from other donors' samples.

There are a few counts of this clone. V usage is TRBV11-2 and J usage is TRBJ1-1; maybe TRBD1 (6 bases). Germline loops: CDR1 SGHAT, CDR2 FQNNGV. The CDR3 has 14 amino acids. The V end was cut by 1 base, the J end by 12 bases, with 18 bases between. The CDR3 DNA reads TGTGCCAGCAGCTTAGGGGTAGGGGGGCGTGGAACTTTCTTT. Its translation: CASSLGVGGRGTFF.

The chain couples TRBV11-1 to TRBJ2-3, with D tentatively TRBD2 (5 bases). CDR1 and CDR2 from the germline V gene are SGHAT and FQDESV (reference sequence). The germline V and J ends were trimmed by 1 base and 1 base, with 6 bases remaining between them. This CDR3 contains 14 residues. Here the CDR3 reads CASSLGTGTDTQYF. As DNA, the CDR3 is TGTGCCAGCAGCTTAGGGACTGGCACAGATACGCAGTATTTT.

V is TRBV10-3 and J is TRBJ1-1; no clear D gene. V was trimmed by 2 bases and J by 1 base, leaving 14 bases between them. This CDR3 is built from 16 residues. From germline, CDR1 is ENHRY and CDR2 SYGVKD. CDR3 bases: TGTGCCATCAGTGAGGCCGGTCTGTTTAGGAACACTGAAGCTTTCTTT. It specifies CAISEAGLFRNTEAFF.